This T cell receptor (beta chain) was recovered during a study of identical twins. Study-wide results and caveats: Beta clonotypes that were abundant in cord blood contained fewer insertions, a pattern absent from memory repertoires.

The CDR3 is 13 amino acids. CDR1 and CDR2 from the germline V gene are MNHNS and SASEGT. The trim removed 1 base at V and 6 bases at J, leaving 0 bases unmatched. This clonotype has at least ten counts. Its antigen is still unknown. One entry per CDR3 protein results from TCRdb running MiXCR on the 5' RACE reads. The table has 1.5 million to 2 million distinct CDR3 sequences, less than 35% seen once; the top ten hold over 0.25%. This clonotype originated in a newborn girl in good health. The sequenced sample consisted of cord blood. This chain connects TRBV6-1 to TRBJ1-5; 7 positions agree with TRBD1. The CDR3 region has the DNA TGTGCCAGCAGTGAAGACAGGGGTCAGCCCCAGCATTTT. It encodes CASSEDRGQPQHF.